These T cell receptor beta chains were read from a single sample in a study of blood T cell repertoires in COVID-19. The protocol was immunoSEQ multiplex PCR, while the TCRdb copy is restricted to in-frame clones and leaves out a portion. Of about 160,000 clones in the sample, over 80% were seen once. The sequenced sample was peripheral blood. These receptors all stem from a woman in her fifties or sixties who had recovered from COVID-19. CDR3s include the opening cysteine and the closing phenylalanine or tryptophan. Each record gives: CDR3 DNA, CDR3 protein, J gene, clone size, V gene, D gene. The D gene is left open where the match is weak. Clone size is given for some rows only: seen once, a few or many times, or a class if the clone is expanded.

TGTGCCAGTAATTCGGCAGGGTCACCTGGAAACACCATATATTTT,CASNSAGSPGNTIYF,TRBJ1-3,.,TRBV19,.
TGTGCCAGCGGGAAGGGGGGGCCCCCCAATGAGCAGTTCTTC,CASGKGGPPNEQFF,TRBJ2-1,.,TRBV6-6,.
TGTGCCACCAGTGATTTCCGCCTAGCTCGGTCCACCGGGGAGCTGTTTTTT,CATSDFRLARSTGELFF,TRBJ2-2,.,TRBV24-1,.
TGTGCCAGTCTTACGGACAGGCCCACAGATACGCAGTATTTT,CASLTDRPTDTQYF,TRBJ2-3,.,TRBV6-5,TRBD1
TGTGCCAGCAGTTCCATCGGGACAGACTTTGGAGAGCAGTACTTC,CASSSIGTDFGEQYF,TRBJ2-7,.,TRBV28,TRBD1
TGTGCCAGCAGTCAAGGGGTCCCGGAGACCCAGTACTTC,CASSQGVPETQYF,TRBJ2-5,.,TRBV28,.
TGCGCCAGCAGCCCTCAACTAGCGGGGGTTACAGATACGCAGTATTTT,CASSPQLAGVTDTQYF,TRBJ2-3,.,TRBV4-1,TRBD2
TGCGCCAGCAGCTCTACGATGCAGGGGACCGCGAACACCGGGGAGCTGTTTTTT,CASSSTMQGTANTGELFF,TRBJ2-2,.,TRBV5-1,.
TGCGCCAGCAGCCTGTCAGGGGATAAGTGGGAGACCCAGTACTTC,CASSLSGDKWETQYF,TRBJ2-5,.,TRBV4-1,.
TGTGCCAGTAGTATAGTCAGGGACAATCAGCCCCAGCATTTT,CASSIVRDNQPQHF,TRBJ1-5,.,TRBV19,.
TGTGCCAGTAGTAGCGGGGCAAACACAGATACGCAGTATTTT,CASSSGANTDTQYF,TRBJ2-3,.,TRBV19,.
TGTGCCAGCTCACCACCAGAGGTCCTATCCGGGACAGGGATCCCCGGGGAGCTGTTTTTT,CASSPPEVLSGTGIPGELFF,TRBJ2-2,.,TRBV18,TRBD1
TGTGCCAGTAACCCGACAGGGGGCGCCGGCACTGAAGCTTTCTTT,CASNPTGGAGTEAFF,TRBJ1-1,.,TRBV19,TRBD1
TGTGCCAGCAGTTACACCGGGACTAGTACCTACGAGCAGTACTTC,CASSYTGTSTYEQYF,TRBJ2-7,.,TRBV6-5,TRBD2
TGTGCCAGCGCTCCGTCCGGGACAGGGTCAGATACGCAGTATTTT,CASAPSGTGSDTQYF,TRBJ2-3,.,TRBV6-6,TRBD1
TGTGCCAGCAGCTTGGTGGCCCGGATGGGACTAGCCAAAAACATTCAGTACTTC,CASSLVARMGLAKNIQYF,TRBJ2-4,.,TRBV5-8,.
TGCGCCAGCAGCCAAGTTCCGGACTATGGCTACACCTTC,CASSQVPDYGYTF,TRBJ1-2,.,TRBV4-1,.
TGTGCCAGCCGGACAGGGTCCTCCTACGAGCAGTACTTC,CASRTGSSYEQYF,TRBJ2-7,once,TRBV28,TRBD1
TGTGCCAGCAGCTCCAAGCCACAGGGGTCTAATGAAAAACTGTTTTTT,CASSSKPQGSNEKLFF,TRBJ1-4,.,TRBV5-8,TRBD1
TGCAGCGGGGGGTGGGGCTCTGAAGCTTTCTTT,CSGGWGSEAFF,TRBJ1-1,.,TRBV29-1,.
TGTGCCAGCAGTACCCCAGGGTTCACTGAAGCTTTCTTT,CASSTPGFTEAFF,TRBJ1-1,.,TRBV6-5,.
TGCGCCAGCAGCTTGGATCCAGCGGGGGTTAGCAATGAGCAGTTCTTC,CASSLDPAGVSNEQFF,TRBJ2-1,.,TRBV5-1,TRBD2
TGCGCCAGCAGCTTTGGGCGCTCCTACGAGCAGTACTTC,CASSFGRSYEQYF,TRBJ2-7,.,TRBV5-1,.
TGTGCCAGCAGTTACTGGGGGGCCGGGGAGCTGTTTTTT,CASSYWGAGELFF,TRBJ2-2,.,TRBV6-2/TRBV6-3,.
TGTGCCTGGAACCGGGACAGTCACACTGAAGCTTTCTTT,CAWNRDSHTEAFF,TRBJ1-1,.,TRBV30,TRBD1
TGTGCCTGGAGTGTTCCGGCCGGGGGTAACGAGCAGTACTTC,CAWSVPAGGNEQYF,TRBJ2-7,few,TRBV30,.
TGCGCCAGCAGTCACAGGGTCGAGCAGTACTTC,CASSHRVEQYF,TRBJ2-7,.,TRBV10-1,.
TGTGCCAGCAGTGAAACATCAGGGAACACTGAAGCTTTCTTT,CASSETSGNTEAFF,TRBJ1-1,.,TRBV6-1,.
TGTGCCAGCAGTGAAGCGCAGGGGGCCCGACCTGGCTACACCTTC,CASSEAQGARPGYTF,TRBJ1-2,.,TRBV2,TRBD1